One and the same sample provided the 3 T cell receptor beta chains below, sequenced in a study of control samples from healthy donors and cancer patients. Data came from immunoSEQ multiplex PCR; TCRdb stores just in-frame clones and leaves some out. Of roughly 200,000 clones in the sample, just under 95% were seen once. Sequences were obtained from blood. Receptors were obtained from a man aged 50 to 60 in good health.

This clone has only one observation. CDR3 DNA sequence: TGCGCCAGCAGCCAATCCTTCACCGGGACAGGGGACTACGAGCAGTACTTC. Encoded protein: CASSQSFTGTGDYEQYF. The chain is built from TRBV4-1 and TRBJ2-7; TRBD1 agrees at 10 bases. Losses at the gene ends were 2 bases for V and 3 bases for J; bases not matched to a gene: 10. The CDR3 spans 17 residues. The V gene's germline CDR1 is MGHRA and CDR2 YSYEKL.

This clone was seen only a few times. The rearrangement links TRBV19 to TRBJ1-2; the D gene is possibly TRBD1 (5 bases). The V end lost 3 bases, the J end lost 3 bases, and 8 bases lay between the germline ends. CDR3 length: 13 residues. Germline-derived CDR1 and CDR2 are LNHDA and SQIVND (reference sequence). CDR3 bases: TGTGCCAGTAGTATGGGGCAGGACTATGGCTACACCTTC. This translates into CASSMGQDYGYTF.

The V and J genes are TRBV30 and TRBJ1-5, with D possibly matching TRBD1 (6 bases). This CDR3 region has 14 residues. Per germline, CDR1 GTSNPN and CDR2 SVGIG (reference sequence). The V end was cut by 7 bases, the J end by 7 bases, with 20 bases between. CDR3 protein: CAFSSGGGGQPQHF. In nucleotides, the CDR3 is TGTGCCTTCTCATCCGGGGGGGGCGGACAGCCCCAGCATTTT.